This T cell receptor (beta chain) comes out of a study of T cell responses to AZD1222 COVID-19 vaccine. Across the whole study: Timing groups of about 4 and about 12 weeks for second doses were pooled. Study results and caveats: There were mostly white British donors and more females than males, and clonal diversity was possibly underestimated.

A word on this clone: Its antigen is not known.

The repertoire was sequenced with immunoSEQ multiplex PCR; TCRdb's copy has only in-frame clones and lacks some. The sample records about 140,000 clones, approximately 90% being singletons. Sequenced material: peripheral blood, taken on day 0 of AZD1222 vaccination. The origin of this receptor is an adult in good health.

The chain's CDR3 is CASSRQGERNTEAFF. The CDR3 DNA follows: TGCGCCAGCAGTCGACAGGGCGAACGGAACACTGAAGCTTTCTTT. The chain combines TRBV5-1 with TRBJ1-1, with 7 bases that match TRBD1. CDR1 is SGHRS, CDR2 YFSETQ, per germline. The CDR3 totals 15 residues. The trim removed 5 bases at V and 1 base at J, leaving 8 bases unmatched.